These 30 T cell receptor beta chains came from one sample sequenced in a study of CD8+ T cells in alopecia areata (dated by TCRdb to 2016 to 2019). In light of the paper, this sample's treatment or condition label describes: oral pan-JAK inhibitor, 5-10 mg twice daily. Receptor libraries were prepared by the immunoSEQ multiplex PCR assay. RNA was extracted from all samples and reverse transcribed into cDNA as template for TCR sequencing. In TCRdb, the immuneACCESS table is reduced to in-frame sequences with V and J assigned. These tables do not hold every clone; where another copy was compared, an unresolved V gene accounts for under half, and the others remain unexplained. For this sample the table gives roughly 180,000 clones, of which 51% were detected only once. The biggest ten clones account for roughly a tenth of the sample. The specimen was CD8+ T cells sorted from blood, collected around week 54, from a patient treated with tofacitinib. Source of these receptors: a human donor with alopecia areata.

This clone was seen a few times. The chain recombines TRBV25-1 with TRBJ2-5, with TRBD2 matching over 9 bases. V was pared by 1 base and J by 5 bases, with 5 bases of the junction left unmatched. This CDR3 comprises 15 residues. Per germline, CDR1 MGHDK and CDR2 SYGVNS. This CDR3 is CASSEWGGGAETQYF. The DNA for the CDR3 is TGTGCCAGCAGTGAATGGGGCGGGGGGGCTGAGACCCAGTACTTC.

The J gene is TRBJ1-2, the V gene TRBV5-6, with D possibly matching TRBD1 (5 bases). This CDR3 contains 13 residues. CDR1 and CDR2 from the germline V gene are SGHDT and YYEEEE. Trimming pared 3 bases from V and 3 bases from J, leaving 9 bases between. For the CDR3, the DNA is TGTGCCAGCAGCTCCGGGACCCACTATGGCTACACCTTC. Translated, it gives CASSSGTHYGYTF.

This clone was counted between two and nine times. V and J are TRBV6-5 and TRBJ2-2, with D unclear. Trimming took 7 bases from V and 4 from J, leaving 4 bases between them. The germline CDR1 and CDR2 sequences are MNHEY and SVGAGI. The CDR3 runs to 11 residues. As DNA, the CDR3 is TGTGCCAGCACCGGCACCGGGGAGCTGTTTTTT. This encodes CASTGTGELFF.

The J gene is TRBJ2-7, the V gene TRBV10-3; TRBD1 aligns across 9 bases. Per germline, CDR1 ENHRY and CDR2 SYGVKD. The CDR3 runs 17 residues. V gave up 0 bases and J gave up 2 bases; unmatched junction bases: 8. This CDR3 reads CAISESGRDRVPYEQYF. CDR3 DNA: TGTGCCATCAGTGAGTCTGGTAGGGACAGGGTACCCTACGAGCAGTACTTC.

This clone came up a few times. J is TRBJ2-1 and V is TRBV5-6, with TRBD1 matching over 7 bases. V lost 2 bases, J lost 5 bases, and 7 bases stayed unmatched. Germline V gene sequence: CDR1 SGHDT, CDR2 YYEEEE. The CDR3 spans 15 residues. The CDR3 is CASSFIGTENNEQFF. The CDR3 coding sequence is TGTGCCAGCAGCTTCATCGGGACAGAGAACAATGAGCAGTTCTTC.

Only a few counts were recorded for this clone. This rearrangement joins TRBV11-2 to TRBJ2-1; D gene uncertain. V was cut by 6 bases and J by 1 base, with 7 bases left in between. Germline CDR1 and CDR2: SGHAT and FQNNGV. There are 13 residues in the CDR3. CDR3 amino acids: CASRTSSYNEQFF. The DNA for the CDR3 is TGTGCCAGCAGGACATCTTCCTACAATGAGCAGTTCTTC.

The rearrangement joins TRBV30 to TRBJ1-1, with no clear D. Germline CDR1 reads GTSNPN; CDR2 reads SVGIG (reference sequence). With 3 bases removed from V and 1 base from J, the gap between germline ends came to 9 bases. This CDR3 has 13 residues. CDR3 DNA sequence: TGTGCCTGGAGACCGTCAGGGAACACTGAAGCTTTCTTT. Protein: CAWRPSGNTEAFF.

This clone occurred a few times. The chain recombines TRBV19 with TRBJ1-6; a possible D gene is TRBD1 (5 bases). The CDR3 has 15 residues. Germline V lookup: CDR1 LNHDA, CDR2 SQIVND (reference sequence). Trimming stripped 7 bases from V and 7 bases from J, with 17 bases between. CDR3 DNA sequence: TGTGCCAGTACCAGGGCCTCCTCAGGGAATTCACCCCTCCACTTT. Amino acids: CASTRASSGNSPLHF.

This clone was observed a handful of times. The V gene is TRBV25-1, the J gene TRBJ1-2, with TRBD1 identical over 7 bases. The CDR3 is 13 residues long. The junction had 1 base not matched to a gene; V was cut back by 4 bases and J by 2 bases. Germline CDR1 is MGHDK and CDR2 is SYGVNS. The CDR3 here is CASSGTGNYGYTF. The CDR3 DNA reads TGTGCCAGCAGTGGGACAGGCAACTATGGCTACACCTTC.

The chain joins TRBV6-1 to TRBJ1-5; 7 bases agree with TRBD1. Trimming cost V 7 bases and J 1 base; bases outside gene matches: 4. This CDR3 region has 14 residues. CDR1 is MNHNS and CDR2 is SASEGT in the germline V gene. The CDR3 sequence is CASIYRGSNQPQHF. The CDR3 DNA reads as TGTGCCAGCATCTACAGGGGAAGCAATCAGCCCCAGCATTTT.

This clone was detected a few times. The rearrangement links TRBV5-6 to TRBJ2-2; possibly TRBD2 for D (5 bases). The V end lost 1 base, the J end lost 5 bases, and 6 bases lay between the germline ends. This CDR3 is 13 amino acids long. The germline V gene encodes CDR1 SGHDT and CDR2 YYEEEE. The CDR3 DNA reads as TGTGCCAGCAGCTTGTCGGGAACCGGGGAGCTGTTTTTT. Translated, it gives CASSLSGTGELFF.

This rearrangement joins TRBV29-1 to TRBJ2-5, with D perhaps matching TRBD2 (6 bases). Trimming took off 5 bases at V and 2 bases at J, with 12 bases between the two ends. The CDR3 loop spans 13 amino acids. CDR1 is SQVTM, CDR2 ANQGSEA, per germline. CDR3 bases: TGCAGCGTTACCGGGACTCCTCAAGAGACCCAGTACTTC. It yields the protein CSVTGTPQETQYF. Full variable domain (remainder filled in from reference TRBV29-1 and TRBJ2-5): SAVISQKPSRDICQRGTSLTIQCQVDSQVTMMFWYRQQPGQSLTLIATANQGSEATYESGFVIDKFPISRPNLTFSTLTVSNMSPEDSSIYLCSVTGTPQETQYFGPGTRLLVL.

The CDR3 DNA reads TGTGCCAGCAGCTTAGCGGGAGGCAATCAGCCCCAGCATTTT. This encodes CASSLAGGNQPQHF. This rearrangement joins TRBV7-2 to TRBJ1-5, with D hard to call. Germline V gene data show CDR1 as SGHTA and CDR2 as FQGNSA. The V end was cut by 0 bases, the J end by 2 bases, with 5 bases between. This CDR3 is built from 14 residues.

CDR3 coding DNA: TGTGCCTGGTCCCGGGAGGACCTGATAGAGACCCAGTACTTC. Protein product: CAWSREDLIETQYF. J is TRBJ2-5 and V is TRBV30; 7 bases fit TRBD2. The CDR3 loop spans 14 amino acids. The J segment lost 4 bases and the V segment lost 5 bases, leaving 10 bases of the junction unmatched. Germline assignment: CDR1 GTSNPN and CDR2 SVGIG (reference sequence).

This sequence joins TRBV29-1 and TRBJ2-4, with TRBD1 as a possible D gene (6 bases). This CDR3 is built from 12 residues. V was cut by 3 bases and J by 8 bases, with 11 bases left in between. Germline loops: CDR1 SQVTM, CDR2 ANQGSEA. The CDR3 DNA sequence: TGCAGCGTTGAGGGGGCCAGCGACATTCAGTACTTC. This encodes CSVEGASDIQYF.

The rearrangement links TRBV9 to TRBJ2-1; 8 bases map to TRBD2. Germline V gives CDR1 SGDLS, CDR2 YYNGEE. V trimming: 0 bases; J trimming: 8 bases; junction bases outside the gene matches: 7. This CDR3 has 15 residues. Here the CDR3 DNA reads TGTGCCAGCAGCGTAGGGGGACTAGTGTTCGATGAGCAGTTCTTC. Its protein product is CASSVGGLVFDEQFF.

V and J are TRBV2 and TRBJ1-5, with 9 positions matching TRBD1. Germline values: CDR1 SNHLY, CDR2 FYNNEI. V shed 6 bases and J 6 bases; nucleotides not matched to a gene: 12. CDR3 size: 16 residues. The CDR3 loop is CASSGPGQGIGQPQHF. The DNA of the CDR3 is TGTGCCAGCAGCGGCCCCGGACAGGGGATAGGTCAGCCCCAGCATTTT.

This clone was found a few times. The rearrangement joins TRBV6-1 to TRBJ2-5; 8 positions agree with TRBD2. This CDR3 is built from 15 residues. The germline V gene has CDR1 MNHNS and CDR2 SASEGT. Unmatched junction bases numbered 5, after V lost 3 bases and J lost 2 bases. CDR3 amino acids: CASSESGGGQETQYF. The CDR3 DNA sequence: TGTGCCAGCAGTGAGTCTGGCGGGGGGCAAGAGACCCAGTACTTC.

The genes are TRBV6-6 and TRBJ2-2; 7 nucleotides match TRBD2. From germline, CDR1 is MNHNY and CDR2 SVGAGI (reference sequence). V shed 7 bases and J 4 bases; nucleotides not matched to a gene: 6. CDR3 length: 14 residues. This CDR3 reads CASTKRTSTGELFF. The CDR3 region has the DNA TGTGCCAGCACTAAACGGACTAGCACCGGGGAGCTGTTTTTT.

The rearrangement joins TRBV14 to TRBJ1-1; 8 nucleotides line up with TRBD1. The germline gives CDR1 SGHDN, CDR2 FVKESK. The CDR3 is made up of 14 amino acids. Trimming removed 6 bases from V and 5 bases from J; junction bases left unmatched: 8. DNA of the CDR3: TGTGCCAGCAGTACCGGACAGGGTAGGACTGAAGCTTTCTTT. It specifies CASSTGQGRTEAFF.

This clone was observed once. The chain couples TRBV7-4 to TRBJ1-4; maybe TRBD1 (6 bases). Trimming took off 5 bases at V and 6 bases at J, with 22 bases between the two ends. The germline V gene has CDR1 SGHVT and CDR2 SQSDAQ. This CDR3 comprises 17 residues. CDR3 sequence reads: CASSPPKGASGDEKLFF. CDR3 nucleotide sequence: TGTGCCAGCAGCCCCCCTAAAGGGGCTTCAGGGGATGAAAAACTGTTTTTT.

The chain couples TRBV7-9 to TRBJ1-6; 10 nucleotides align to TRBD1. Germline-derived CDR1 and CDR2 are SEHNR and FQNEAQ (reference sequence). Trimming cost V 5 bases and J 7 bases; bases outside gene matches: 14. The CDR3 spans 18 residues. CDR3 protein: CASSSGGRDRGGNSPLHF. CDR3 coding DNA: TGTGCCAGCAGCAGCGGAGGCCGGGACAGGGGAGGGAATTCACCCCTCCACTTT.

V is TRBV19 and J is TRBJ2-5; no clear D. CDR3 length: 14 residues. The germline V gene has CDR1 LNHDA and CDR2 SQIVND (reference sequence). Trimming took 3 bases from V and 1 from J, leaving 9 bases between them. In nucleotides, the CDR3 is TGTGCCAGTAGTATCGCCCGATCCCAAGAGACCCAGTACTTC. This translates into CASSIARSQETQYF.

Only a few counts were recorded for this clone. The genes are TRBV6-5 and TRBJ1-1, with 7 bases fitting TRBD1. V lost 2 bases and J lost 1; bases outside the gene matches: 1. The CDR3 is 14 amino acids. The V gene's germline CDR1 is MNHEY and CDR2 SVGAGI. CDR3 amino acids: CASSYDRENTEAFF. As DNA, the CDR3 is TGTGCCAGCAGTTACGACAGGGAGAACACTGAAGCTTTCTTT.

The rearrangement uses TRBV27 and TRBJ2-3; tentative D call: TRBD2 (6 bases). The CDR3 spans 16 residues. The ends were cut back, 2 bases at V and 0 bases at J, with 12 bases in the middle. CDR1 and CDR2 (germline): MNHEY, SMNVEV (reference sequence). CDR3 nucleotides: TGTGCCAGCAGTTTAGAAAGCGGGCTGAGCACAGATACGCAGTATTTT. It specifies CASSLESGLSTDTQYF.

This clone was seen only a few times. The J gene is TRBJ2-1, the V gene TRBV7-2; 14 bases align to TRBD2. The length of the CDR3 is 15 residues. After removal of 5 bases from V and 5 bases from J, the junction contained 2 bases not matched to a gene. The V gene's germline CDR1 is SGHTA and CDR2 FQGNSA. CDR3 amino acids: CASSMTSGGDNEQFF. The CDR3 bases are TGTGCCAGCAGCATGACTAGCGGGGGGGACAATGAGCAGTTCTTC.

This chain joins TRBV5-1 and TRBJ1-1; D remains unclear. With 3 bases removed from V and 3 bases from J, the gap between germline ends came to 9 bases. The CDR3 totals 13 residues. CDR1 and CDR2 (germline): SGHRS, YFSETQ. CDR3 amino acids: CASSWGGDTEAFF. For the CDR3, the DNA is TGCGCCAGCAGCTGGGGAGGCGACACTGAAGCTTTCTTT.

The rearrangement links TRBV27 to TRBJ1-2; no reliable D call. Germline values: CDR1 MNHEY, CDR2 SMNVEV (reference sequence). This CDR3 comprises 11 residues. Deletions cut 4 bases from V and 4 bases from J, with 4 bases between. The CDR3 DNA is TGTGCCAGCAGTTCCGGCTATGGCTACACCTTC. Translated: CASSSGYGYTF.

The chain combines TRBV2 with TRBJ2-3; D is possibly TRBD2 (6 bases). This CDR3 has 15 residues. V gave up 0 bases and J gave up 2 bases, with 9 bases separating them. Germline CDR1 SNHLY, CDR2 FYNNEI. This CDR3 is CASSEAEGYTDTQYF. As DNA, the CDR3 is TGTGCCAGCAGTGAAGCGGAGGGATACACAGATACGCAGTATTTT.

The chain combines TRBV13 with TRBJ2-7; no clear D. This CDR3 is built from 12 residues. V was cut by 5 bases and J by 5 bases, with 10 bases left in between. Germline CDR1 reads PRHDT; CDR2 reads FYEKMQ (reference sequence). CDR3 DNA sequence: TGTGCCAGCAGCCCCCCTTCTAACGAGCAGTACTTC. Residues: CASSPPSNEQYF.